Listed here are 30 T cell receptor beta chains from one sample, sequenced in a study of OX40 agonist ivuxolimab in advanced cancers. The data were produced by immunoSEQ multiplex PCR, yet TCRdb's version contains in-frame clones alone and is incomplete. This table has tens of thousands of clones, about 83% appearing once. This specimen was CD4+ or CD8+ T cells sorted from blood, taken in a trial of the OX40 agonist ivuxolimab. The receptors stem from an adult with an advanced solid tumor such as melanoma, head and neck, liver or kidney cancer.

V is TRBV7-6 and J is TRBJ2-7; no clear D. Trimming left V 5 bases short and J 1 base short, with 6 bases between. Germline CDR1 reads SGHVS; CDR2 reads FNYEAQ. The CDR3 has 12 amino acids. The CDR3 sequence: CASSPTSYEQYF. The DNA of the CDR3 is TGTGCCAGCAGCCCGACTTCCTACGAGCAGTACTTC.

Only one count was recorded for this clone. V gene TRBV4-2 combines with J gene TRBJ2-7, with unresolved D. The CDR3 is made up of 13 amino acids. Germline-derived CDR1 and CDR2 are LGHNA and YNFKEQ. The ends were cut back, 4 bases at V and 4 bases at J, with 11 bases in the middle. Here the CDR3 reads CASSLWPPYEQYF. The CDR3 DNA reads as TGTGCCAGCAGCCTGTGGCCGCCATACGAGCAGTACTTC.

This clone was recorded once. The chain joins TRBV10-3 to TRBJ2-6; D remains unclear. V lost 0 bases to trimming and J lost 2 bases, with 2 bases between them. The germline gives CDR1 ENHRY, CDR2 SYGVKD. The CDR3 is made up of 14 amino acids. In DNA, the CDR3 is TGTGCCATCAGTGAGTCGACTGGGGCCAACGTCCTGACTTTC. Amino acids: CAISESTGANVLTF.

This clone was observed a handful of times. V usage is TRBV6-1 and J usage is TRBJ2-7, with 9 bases identical to TRBD1. The CDR3 consists of 14 residues. Germline values: CDR1 MNHNS, CDR2 SASEGT. Trimming at V came to 6 bases and at J to 3 bases, leaving 6 bases not matched to a gene. The chain's CDR3 is CASRTGTGHYEQYF. The CDR3 coding sequence is TGTGCCAGCAGGACCGGGACAGGGCACTACGAGCAGTACTTC.

The chain carries TRBV5-4 and TRBJ1-5, with D unresolved. The CDR3 contains 13 residues. CDR1 SGHNT and CDR2 YYREEE come from the germline V gene (reference sequence). Trimming shortened V by 3 bases and J by 1 base, and 5 bases separated the two germline ends. The CDR3 sequence is CASSYYSNQPQHF. The CDR3 DNA reads TGTGCCAGCAGCTATTACAGCAATCAGCCCCAGCATTTT. The full variable domain, in which reference TRBV5-4 and TRBJ1-5 provide the parts outside the CDR3, is ETGVTQSPTHLIKTRGQQVTLRCSSQSGHNTVSWYQQALGQGPQFIFQYYREEENGRGNFPPRFSGLQFPNYSSELNVNALELDDSALYLCASSYYSNQPQHFGDGTRLSIL.

V and J are TRBV7-3 and TRBJ2-1; TRBD2 agrees at 10 bases. The CDR3 extends over 15 amino acids. Germline V gene sequence: CDR1 SGHTA, CDR2 FQGTGA. The V segment lost 5 bases and the J segment 3 bases; nucleotides outside the gene matches: 4. This CDR3 reads CASSHLAGDYNEQFF. DNA for the CDR3: TGTGCCAGCAGCCATCTAGCGGGAGACTACAATGAGCAGTTCTTC.

This chain links TRBV28 with TRBJ2-5; no clear D gene. The CDR3 runs to 12 residues. The V gene's germline CDR1 is MDHEN and CDR2 SYDVKM. Trimming shortened V by 4 bases and J by 5 bases, and 8 bases separated the two germline ends. The CDR3 loop reads CASSSVFETQYF. CDR3 sequence (DNA): TGTGCCAGCAGTTCAGTATTCGAGACCCAGTACTTC.

This chain links TRBV5-1 with TRBJ2-3, with D tentatively TRBD2 (6 bases). Trimming removed 0 bases at V and 3 bases at J, with 14 bases between. The length of the CDR3 is 16 residues. Germline loops: CDR1 SGHRS, CDR2 YFSETQ. CDR3 in amino acids: CASSLARRDGTDTQYF. The CDR3 DNA reads as TGCGCCAGCAGCTTGGCCAGGCGGGATGGGACAGATACGCAGTATTTT.

This rearrangement joins TRBV5-1 to TRBJ2-7; D gene uncertain. CDR1 is SGHRS, CDR2 YFSETQ, per germline. Trimming removed 4 bases from V and 4 bases from J, with 9 bases in between. This CDR3 is built from 12 residues. The CDR3 loop is CASSRESYEQYF. The CDR3 bases are TGCGCCAGCAGCCGCGAGTCTTACGAGCAGTACTTC.

Written as DNA, the CDR3 is TGCAGCGTAGGAGGACAGCGGGAGGCAAACCCCTACGAGCAGTACTTC. Amino acids: CSVGGQREANPYEQYF. The genes are TRBV29-1 and TRBJ2-7, with 9 bases aligning to TRBD2. The V and J ends lost 6 bases and 2 bases, in that order; junction bases with no gene match: 14. The germline gives CDR1 SQVTM, CDR2 ANQGSEA. CDR3 size: 16 residues.

The chain employs TRBV27 and TRBJ2-6; unclear D gene. The CDR3 has 16 amino acids. Germline CDR1 reads MNHEY; CDR2 reads SMNVEV (reference sequence). The ends were cut back, 0 bases at V and 0 bases at J, with 6 bases in the middle. The CDR3 loop is CASSLSRFSGANVLTF. The DNA for the CDR3 is TGTGCCAGCAGTTTATCCCGTTTCTCTGGGGCCAACGTCCTGACTTTC.

The chain joins TRBV6-5 to TRBJ2-5, with 8 bases aligning to TRBD2. V was pared by 0 bases and J by 7 bases, with 7 bases of the junction left unmatched. CDR1 and CDR2 from the germline V gene are MNHEY and SVGAGI. This CDR3 is built from 15 residues. CDR3 sequence reads: CASSYSRGTRGTQYF. The CDR3 bases are TGTGCCAGCAGTTACTCGAGGGGGACTAGAGGGACCCAGTACTTC.

This clone was seen a handful of times. The rearrangement uses TRBV6-1 and TRBJ2-1, with TRBD2 matching 7 bases. This CDR3 spans 15 amino acids. J gave up 9 bases and V 2 bases, and 10 bases lay outside the gene matches. Germline-derived CDR1 and CDR2 are MNHNS and SASEGT. The CDR3 region is CASSETEETSSEQFF. The CDR3 DNA sequence: TGTGCCAGCAGTGAAACGGAAGAGACTAGCAGTGAGCAGTTCTTC.

By share, this clone counts as medium-sized (0.01 to 0.1%). The chain carries TRBV2 and TRBJ1-4, with unresolved D. The germline V gene encodes CDR1 SNHLY and CDR2 FYNNEI. Trimming removed 2 bases from V and 8 bases from J, with 3 bases in between. CDR3 length: 11 residues. In DNA form, the CDR3 reads TGTGCCAGCAGTGAATACGAAAAACTGTTTTTT. Its translation is CASSEYEKLFF.

J is TRBJ1-5 and V is TRBV10-3; D is possibly TRBD1 (5 bases). The CDR3 runs to 12 residues. Looked up from germline, CDR1 is ENHRY and CDR2 is SYGVKD. Trimming pared 0 bases from V and 10 bases from J, leaving 7 bases between. Here the CDR3 reads CAISESTDPQHF. As DNA, the CDR3 is TGTGCCATCAGTGAGTCGACAGATCCCCAGCATTTT.

The chain uses TRBV10-3 and TRBJ2-3, with 8 bases matching TRBD2. The CDR3 contains 14 residues. Looked up from germline, CDR1 is ENHRY and CDR2 is SYGVKD. The V and J ends lost 6 bases and 2 bases, in that order; junction bases with no gene match: 4. Here the CDR3 reads CAISQRGTTDTQYF. CDR3 DNA: TGTGCCATCAGCCAGCGGGGGACCACAGATACGCAGTATTTT.

This clone was seen only a few times. This chain uses TRBV6-1 with TRBJ2-7, with 10 bases lining up with TRBD1. J was trimmed by 0 bases and V by 1 base; bases with no gene match: 0. Germline CDR1 reads MNHNS; CDR2 reads SASEGT. The CDR3 contains 15 residues. The CDR3 DNA reads TGTGCCAGCAGTGAAGGGACAGGGGGCTCCTACGAGCAGTACTTC. Residues: CASSEGTGGSYEQYF.

The genes are TRBV19 and TRBJ1-5, with D perhaps matching TRBD1 (6 bases). Germline CDR1 LNHDA, CDR2 SQIVND (reference sequence). V lost 6 bases and J 0 bases, leaving 12 bases between the germline ends. This CDR3 contains 15 residues. The CDR3 sequence: CASSPQGNSNQPQHF. The CDR3 DNA reads as TGTGCCAGTAGCCCCCAGGGGAATAGCAATCAGCCCCAGCATTTT. The full variable domain, rest sourced from reference TRBV19 and TRBJ1-5, is DGGITQSPKYLFRKEGQNVTLSCEQNLNHDAMYWYRQDPGQGLRLIYYSQIVNDFQKGDIAEGYSVSREKKESFPLTVTSAQKNPTAFYLCASSPQGNSNQPQHFGDGTRLSIL.

CDR3 protein: CASSSQGLGYTF. The CDR3 region has the DNA TGCGCCAGCAGCTCACAAGGTCTTGGCTACACCTTC. V is TRBV5-1 and J is TRBJ1-2; no clear D. Trimming shortened V by 3 bases and J by 7 bases, and 10 bases separated the two germline ends. This CDR3 is 12 amino acids long. Germline CDR1 and CDR2: SGHRS and YFSETQ.

This chain connects TRBV5-1 to TRBJ2-5; perhaps TRBD2 as D (6 bases). Looked up from germline, CDR1 is SGHRS and CDR2 is YFSETQ. With 5 bases removed from V and 4 bases from J, the gap between germline ends came to 18 bases. The CDR3 is made up of 15 amino acids. CDR3 nucleotide sequence: TGCGCCAGCAGAGCCTGGGCTAGCGCTCTAGAGACCCAGTACTTC. Its translation is CASRAWASALETQYF.

The chain employs TRBV6-5 and TRBJ2-1, with D perhaps matching TRBD1 (5 bases). The CDR3 totals 13 residues. In germline, CDR1 is MNHEY, CDR2 SVGAGI. With 6 bases removed from V and 3 bases from J, the gap between germline ends came to 9 bases. CDR3 loop: CASSLDSYNEQFF. Written as DNA, the CDR3 is TGTGCCAGCAGCTTAGACAGCTACAATGAGCAGTTCTTC.

This chain links TRBV15 with TRBJ1-3; D is unclear. V was cut by 0 bases and J by 3 bases, with 12 bases left in between. The CDR3 loop spans 16 amino acids. Germline CDR1 LNHNV, CDR2 YYDKDF (reference sequence). The CDR3 DNA sequence: TGTGCCACCAGCAGAGATCTGGGTCTAATTGGAAACACCATATATTTT. Residues: CATSRDLGLIGNTIYF.

There are a few counts of this clone. The V call is TRBV6-5, the J call TRBJ1-2; 9 bases align to TRBD1. V was pared by 6 bases and J by 1 base, with 6 bases of the junction left unmatched. Germline values: CDR1 MNHEY, CDR2 SVGAGI. The CDR3 runs 15 residues. The CDR3 region is CASSYTGGVNYGYTF. The CDR3 coding sequence is TGTGCCAGCAGCTATACAGGGGGCGTTAACTATGGCTACACCTTC.

The gene calls are TRBV5-6 and TRBJ1-5; possibly TRBD1 for D (5 bases). The CDR3 runs to 14 residues. Between the trimmed V and J ends, which lost 4 bases and 7 bases, there was a span of 15 bases. CDR1 is SGHDT and CDR2 is YYEEEE in the germline V gene. CDR3 DNA sequence: TGTGCCAGCAGCCAGGGCGGGGTAAGGCAGCCCCAGCATTTT. Its protein product is CASSQGGVRQPQHF.

The chain couples TRBV28 to TRBJ2-3; possibly TRBD1 or TRBD2 for D (6 bases each). CDR3 length equals 14 residues. V was clipped by 2 bases and J by 8 bases, with 14 bases between them. In germline, CDR1 is MDHEN, CDR2 SYDVKM. The CDR3 nucleotides are TGTGCCAGCAGTTTACCCGGGGGCGTGGGTACGCAGTATTTT. Protein sequence: CASSLPGGVGTQYF.

The gene calls are TRBV5-4 and TRBJ2-7; 7 positions match TRBD1. This CDR3 contains 15 residues. V gave up 4 bases and J gave up 0 bases; unmatched junction bases: 7. Looked up from germline, CDR1 is SGHNT and CDR2 is YYREEE (reference sequence). CDR3 nucleotides: TGTGCCAGCAGCCCAGACTGGGACAGCTCCTACGAGCAGTACTTC. Its protein is CASSPDWDSSYEQYF.

V and J are TRBV6-5 and TRBJ2-1, with D perhaps matching TRBD2 (5 bases). Germline CDR1 reads MNHEY; CDR2 reads SVGAGI. Trimming removed 6 bases at V and 0 bases at J, with 12 bases between. The CDR3 is made up of 15 amino acids. The CDR3 DNA is TGTGCCAGCAGGACGGACTTTCGCTCCTACAATGAGCAGTTCTTC. This translates into CASRTDFRSYNEQFF.

This rearrangement joins TRBV28 to TRBJ2-3; D possibly corresponds to TRBD1 (5 bases). Germline V gene data show CDR1 as MDHEN and CDR2 as SYDVKM. CDR3 length equals 18 residues. V was shortened by 6 bases and J by 0 bases, with 22 bases between the two germline ends. CDR3 amino acids: CASSPNFRTSVSTDTQYF. The CDR3 coding sequence is TGTGCCAGCAGCCCTAACTTCAGGACATCCGTTAGCACAGATACGCAGTATTTT.

The CDR3 DNA reads TGTGCCACCGTAGTGAACACTGAAGCTTTCTTT. This encodes CATVVNTEAFF. The chain combines TRBV6-6 with TRBJ1-1; D not resolved. The CDR3 runs to 11 residues. Germline loops: CDR1 MNHNY, CDR2 SVGAGI (reference sequence). V was pared by 10 bases and J by 0 bases, with 6 bases between.

CDR3: CASSYSGRAYEQYF. The CDR3 nucleotides are TGTGCCAGCAGTTACTCCGGGAGGGCCTACGAGCAGTACTTC. J is TRBJ2-7 and V is TRBV6-6, with 8 nucleotides matching TRBD2. The germline gives CDR1 MNHNY, CDR2 SVGAGI (reference sequence). The CDR3 has 14 amino acids. V shed 0 bases and J 2 bases; nucleotides not matched to a gene: 0.